These 27 T cell receptor beta chains share one sample of origin, sequenced in a study of T-cell memory formation after mild COVID-19. TCRdb fed the 5' RACE reads into MiXCR, producing one record per CDR3 protein. The table lists around 310,000 distinct CDR3 sequences, about a sixth of them singletons. What was sequenced was PBMCs or a T cell subset sorted from them (not recorded which). The receptors here all came from a man aged 18 to 29 who had mild COVID-19 (a few samples of this study predate the infection). Cell type and time point are not known.

This clonotype turned up a few times. The CDR3 sequence: CASSSAGHAGTEAFF. The CDR3 DNA reads as TGTGCCAGCAGTTCGGCCGGGCACGCAGGCACTGAAGCTTTCTTT. The chain couples TRBV12-3 or TRBV12-4 to TRBJ1-1; D uncertain. Trimming pared 4 bases from V and 4 bases from J, leaving 16 bases between. This CDR3 has 15 amino acids.

This clonotype has a handful of counts. The chain has TRBV29-1 and TRBJ1-1; maybe TRBD1 (6 bases). Germline-derived CDR1 and CDR2 are SQVTM and ANQGSEA. Trimming took off 3 bases at V and 4 bases at J, with 9 bases between the two ends. CDR3 length equals 12 residues. The DNA for the CDR3 is TGCAGCGTTGACAAGGGGGGCACTGAAGCTTTCTTT. Protein: CSVDKGGTEAFF.

This clonotype showed up just a few times. The chain links TRBV6-5 to TRBJ1-2; 7 bases line up with TRBD1. Trimming removed 1 base from V and 4 bases from J; junction bases left unmatched: 3. Looked up from germline, CDR1 is MNHEY and CDR2 is SVGAGI. This CDR3 has 14 residues. CDR3 residues: CASSYLGQFYGYTF. The CDR3 region has the DNA TGTGCCAGCAGTTACTTGGGACAGTTCTATGGCTACACCTTC.

The chain has TRBV19 and TRBJ1-5; D gene ambiguous. Deletions cut 5 bases from V and 4 bases from J, with 9 bases between. The CDR3 sequence is 13 residues long. Germline V lookup: CDR1 LNHDA, CDR2 SQIVND (reference sequence). The CDR3 sequence: CASSGNRNQPQHF. CDR3 coding DNA: TGTGCCAGTAGTGGAAACCGAAATCAGCCCCAGCATTTT.

The table lists this clonotype with a few counts. The chain recombines TRBV19 with TRBJ2-3; 9 bases fit TRBD1. The germline V gene has CDR1 LNHDA and CDR2 SQIVND (reference sequence). The CDR3 runs 14 residues. With V trimmed by 9 bases and J by 3 bases, 7 bases remained unmatched. CDR3 region: CASTNRGRTDTQYF. The CDR3 DNA sequence: TGTGCCAGCACGAACAGGGGGCGAACAGATACGCAGTATTTT.

In the case of this clonotype: A single base separates this from a much larger clone, so it may be a read error. The chain joins TRBV11-2 to TRBJ2-1, with D tentatively TRBD2 (6 bases). The CDR3 totals 14 residues. Germline values: CDR1 SGHAT, CDR2 FQNNGV. The CDR3 reads CDSSPTSPGVEQFF. The CDR3 bases are TGTGACAGCAGCCCCACGAGCCCGGGGGTTGAGCAGTTCTTC.

This clonotype was observed at least ten times. V gene TRBV5-1 combines with J gene TRBJ2-1, with D uncertain. V lost 0 bases and J 10 bases, leaving 5 bases between the germline ends. The CDR3 totals 11 residues. Germline V gene data show CDR1 as SGHRS and CDR2 as YFSETQ. The CDR3 DNA follows: TGCGCCAGCAGCTTGGGACGGGAGCAGTTCTTC. This encodes CASSLGREQFF.

In its sample, this clonotype was seen once. The chain carries TRBV6-2 or TRBV6-3 and TRBJ1-5; unclear D gene. Germline V gene sequence: CDR1 MNHEY, CDR2 SVGEGT. The CDR3 consists of 12 residues. Trimming took 4 bases from V and 6 from J, leaving 7 bases between them. The DNA of the CDR3 is TGTGCCAGCAGTTTCTTATTTCAGCCCCAGCATTTT. Protein: CASSFLFQPQHF.

This rearrangement joins TRBV6-5 to TRBJ1-2; D gene unclear. The V and J ends lost 8 bases and 6 bases respectively, with 16 bases between them. The CDR3 has 13 residues. The germline gives CDR1 MNHEY, CDR2 SVGAGI. In nucleotides, the CDR3 is TGTGCCAGCGGGGAAAGGGAAAGGAATGGCTACACCTTC. This translates into CASGERERNGYTF.

The gene calls are TRBV6-2 or TRBV6-3 and TRBJ2-4; the D gene is possibly TRBD1 (6 bases). The CDR3 runs 15 residues. The germline V and J ends were trimmed by 8 bases and 0 bases, with 14 bases remaining between them. Germline-derived CDR1 and CDR2 are MNHEY and SVGEGT. The CDR3 coding sequence is TGTGCCAGCTTCGGCTTGACAGGAGCCAAAAACATTCAGTACTTC. Translated, it gives CASFGLTGAKNIQYF.

This clonotype was seen a handful of times. The V and J genes are TRBV5-6 and TRBJ2-7; 7 bases agree with TRBD1. Germline lookup yields CDR1 SGHDT and CDR2 YYEEEE. The CDR3 totals 13 residues. Trimming cost V 4 bases and J 3 bases; bases outside gene matches: 4. The CDR3 protein is CASSPQGVYEQYF. CDR3 bases: TGTGCCAGCAGCCCTCAGGGGGTCTACGAGCAGTACTTC.

The V gene is TRBV14, the J gene TRBJ1-1; D gene uncertain. Germline assignment: CDR1 SGHDN and CDR2 FVKESK. V gave up 3 bases and J gave up 7 bases, with 9 bases separating them. The CDR3 has 12 amino acids. CDR3 coding DNA: TGTGCCAGCAGCCATCGCCGGAGTGAAGCTTTCTTT. It translates to CASSHRRSEAFF.

This clonotype was detected only a few times. This chain uses TRBV20-1 with TRBJ2-1; no firm D call. The CDR3 sequence is 14 residues long. V was trimmed by 6 bases and J by 0 bases, leaving 12 bases between them. Germline CDR1 DFQATT, CDR2 SNEGSKA (reference sequence). The CDR3 DNA is TGCAGTGCCTGGTCAGCGTCCTCCTACAATGAGCAGTTCTTC. Protein sequence: CSAWSASSYNEQFF.

This clonotype was seen more than once but under ten times. The chain uses TRBV28 and TRBJ2-5; 8 nucleotides agree with TRBD1. Germline trimming cut 8 bases from V and 5 bases from J; bases unmatched to any gene: 7. This CDR3 contains 13 residues. Germline CDR1 MDHEN, CDR2 SYDVKM. The CDR3: CASWGYRGETQYF. CDR3 in DNA: TGTGCCAGCTGGGGCTACAGGGGGGAGACCCAGTACTTC.

This clonotype was recorded a few times. The rearrangement joins TRBV3-1 to TRBJ1-6; no clear D gene. CDR1 is LGHDT, CDR2 YNNKEL, per germline (reference sequence). This CDR3 comprises 12 residues. V lost 1 base to trimming and J lost 10 bases, with 5 bases between them. CDR3 in amino acids: CASSQAESPLHF. In nucleotides, the CDR3 is TGTGCCAGCAGCCAAGCCGAATCACCCCTCCACTTT.

V is TRBV6-5 and J is TRBJ2-3; 9 bases match TRBD2. The CDR3 length is 16 residues. The germline V gene has CDR1 MNHEY and CDR2 SVGAGI. The J segment lost 0 bases and the V segment lost 6 bases, leaving 7 bases of the junction unmatched. The CDR3 nucleotides are TGTGCCAGCAGCCGCAGACTAGCGGCTAGCACAGATACGCAGTATTTT. Amino acids: CASSRRLAASTDTQYF.

The genes are TRBV11-1 and TRBJ2-3; D ambiguous. The germline V and J ends were trimmed by 5 bases and 4 bases, with 13 bases remaining between them. The CDR3 extends over 14 amino acids. The germline gives CDR1 SGHAT, CDR2 FQDESV (reference sequence). Here the CDR3 DNA reads TGTGCCAGCAGCGTCCGTGGCGGTTCAGATACGCAGTATTTT. It codes for CASSVRGGSDTQYF.

The rearrangement joins TRBV6-5 to TRBJ2-2; D possibly corresponds to TRBD2 (6 bases). Germline V gene data show CDR1 as MNHEY and CDR2 as SVGAGI. V was pared by 6 bases and J by 7 bases, with 15 bases between. This CDR3 contains 14 residues. The CDR3 loop is CASSPGEEDGELFF. The CDR3 DNA reads as TGTGCCAGCAGCCCGGGGGAGGAGGACGGGGAGCTGTTTTTT.

This clonotype was picked up a small number of times. This chain joins TRBV6-1 and TRBJ2-2; D perhaps matches TRBD1 (5 bases). Trimming took 8 bases from V and 2 from J, leaving 12 bases between them. Germline V gives CDR1 MNHNS, CDR2 SASEGT. The CDR3 has 14 amino acids. The CDR3 coding sequence is TGTGCCAGCCAGGGTTTGGCAAACACCGGGGAGCTGTTTTTT. This gives the protein CASQGLANTGELFF.

This clonotype was observed a handful of times. The chain uses TRBV5-5 and TRBJ2-2; D is undetermined. CDR3 size: 12 residues. With 6 bases removed from V and 6 bases from J, the gap between germline ends came to 9 bases. Germline CDR1 and CDR2: SGHKS and YYEKEE (reference sequence). The CDR3 loop reads CASTLLAGELFF. The CDR3 DNA follows: TGTGCCAGCACCCTCCTAGCCGGGGAGCTGTTTTTT.

Many counts were recorded for this clonotype. The V and J genes are TRBV4-1 and TRBJ2-3, with D tentatively TRBD1 (5 bases). The germline V gene has CDR1 MGHRA and CDR2 YSYEKL. The CDR3 length is 16 residues. The ends were cut back, 0 bases at V and 0 bases at J, with 10 bases in the middle. The CDR3 spells CASSQEGHPSTDTQYF. In DNA, the CDR3 is TGCGCCAGCAGCCAAGAAGGACATCCTAGCACAGATACGCAGTATTTT.

V usage is TRBV29-1 and J usage is TRBJ2-2; TRBD1 might be the D (6 bases). Trimming pared 3 bases from V and 4 bases from J, leaving 12 bases between. The CDR3 spans 14 residues. Germline V gene lookup returns CDR1 SQVTM and CDR2 ANQGSEA. In DNA, the CDR3 is TGCAGCGTTGAGTCCAAGGGGGTCACCGGGGAGCTGTTTTTT. This codes for CSVESKGVTGELFF.

This clonotype was counted between two and nine times. V gene TRBV18 combines with J gene TRBJ2-1; D possibly matches TRBD1 or TRBD2 (5 bases each). V gave up 5 bases and J gave up 7 bases, with 18 bases separating them. Germline V gives CDR1 KGHSH, CDR2 LQKENI. This CDR3 has 15 residues. The CDR3 loop is CASSGGSSGPNEQFF. In nucleotides, the CDR3 is TGTGCCAGCTCAGGGGGAAGCTCGGGCCCTAATGAGCAGTTCTTC.

In this sample, this clonotype turned up a few times. The chain couples TRBV15 to TRBJ2-2; tentative D call: TRBD2 (6 bases). Germline CDR1 and CDR2: LNHNV and YYDKDF (reference sequence). This CDR3 has 15 amino acids. V was clipped by 5 bases and J by 4 bases, with 14 bases between them. This chain's CDR3 is CATSGWGVSTGELFF. DNA of the CDR3: TGTGCCACCAGCGGATGGGGGGTGAGCACCGGGGAGCTGTTTTTT.

Of note for this clonotype: At one end the junction does not follow the germline gene, possibly because of a read error. The chain uses TRBV7-7 and TRBJ2-1; TRBD1 matches at 8 bases. Germline loops: CDR1 SSHAT, CDR2 FNYEAQ (reference sequence). This CDR3 is 13 amino acids long. The CDR3: CASSPTGVDEQFF. The CDR3 DNA sequence: TGTGCTAGCAGCCCGACAGGGGTTGATGAGCAGTTCTTC.

This clonotype was counted at least ten times. The chain uses TRBV12-3 or TRBV12-4 and TRBJ2-5; D might be TRBD1 (6 bases). The CDR3 totals 13 residues. V was trimmed by 3 bases and J by 5 bases, leaving 10 bases between them. The CDR3 loop reads CASSFYRVETQYF. The CDR3 DNA reads TGTGCCAGCAGTTTTTACAGGGTTGAGACCCAGTACTTC.

This clonotype was counted a few times. The chain couples TRBV6-6 to TRBJ2-5; D remains unclear. Germline V gene lookup returns CDR1 MNHNY and CDR2 SVGAGI (reference sequence). The CDR3 consists of 11 residues. Trimming took off 3 bases at V and 9 bases at J, with 8 bases between the two ends. The CDR3 DNA follows: TGTGCCAGCAGTTATCGTTGGTCCCAGTACTTC. Its protein product is CASSYRWSQYF.